Below are 30 T cell receptor beta chains sequenced from a single sample in a study of cytomegalovirus exposure and HLA in healthy donors. PCR primers comprised 60 Vbeta and 13 Jbeta primers. The repertoire was sequenced with immunoSEQ multiplex PCR; TCRdb's copy has only in-frame clones and lacks some. This repertoire includes over 100,000 clones. The sequencing sample was made of PBMCs. These receptors all stem from a man aged 40-49 years in good health and CMV-seropositive.

Written as DNA, the CDR3 is TGTGCCAGCAGGGGGGACAGGGCAACTGAAGCTTTCTTT. Encoded protein: CASRGDRATEAFF. J is TRBJ1-1 and V is TRBV6-6; 9 bases match TRBD1. The CDR3 has 13 residues. Germline V gene lookup returns CDR1 MNHNY and CDR2 SVGAGI (reference sequence). With 6 bases clipped from V and 5 bases from J, the junction kept 4 bases outside the gene matches.

The chain has TRBV19 and TRBJ2-7; TRBD1 agrees at 7 bases. This CDR3 comprises 15 residues. J lost 2 bases, V lost 4 bases, and 8 bases had no gene match. Germline V CDR1 and CDR2: LNHDA, SQIVND (reference sequence). The CDR3 region is CASSNPGQITYEQYF. For the CDR3, the DNA is TGTGCCAGTAGTAATCCGGGACAGATAACCTACGAGCAGTACTTC.

The chain couples TRBV5-6 to TRBJ2-1; 9 nucleotides match TRBD1. The germline V gene encodes CDR1 SGHDT and CDR2 YYEEEE. Trimming at V came to 3 bases and at J to 8 bases, leaving 9 bases not matched to a gene. This CDR3 region has 15 residues. The CDR3 DNA is TGTGCCAGCAGCTCCACGGGACAGGGTATAGATGAGCAGTTCTTC. Translation gives CASSSTGQGIDEQFF.

CDR3 residues: CATSTWEQGDTDTQYF. Here the CDR3 DNA reads TGTGCCACCAGTACTTGGGAACAGGGAGACACAGATACGCAGTATTTT. The rearrangement uses TRBV15 and TRBJ2-3; D might be TRBD1 (6 bases). V lost 6 bases, J lost 2 bases, and 18 bases lay in between. The CDR3 is made up of 16 amino acids. From germline, CDR1 is LNHNV and CDR2 YYDKDF (reference sequence).

This chain joins TRBV29-1 and TRBJ2-4; D is perhaps TRBD1 (5 bases). The CDR3 contains 14 residues. Germline V lookup: CDR1 SQVTM, CDR2 ANQGSEA. Trimming removed 0 bases from V and 6 bases from J, with 12 bases in between. CDR3 residues: CSVEDLQGLNIQYF. For the CDR3, the DNA is TGCAGCGTTGAAGATCTTCAGGGCTTAAACATTCAGTACTTC.

DNA for the CDR3: TGTGCCAGCTCATCGACAGGGAAGGGCACAGATACGCAGTATTTT. Amino acid sequence: CASSSTGKGTDTQYF. The chain links TRBV18 to TRBJ2-3, with 7 bases that match TRBD1. CDR3 length: 15 amino acids. Losses at the gene ends were 5 bases for V and 1 base for J; bases not matched to a gene: 6. Germline V gives CDR1 KGHSH, CDR2 LQKENI.

The chain is built from TRBV7-8 and TRBJ2-7; D is uncertain. Per germline, CDR1 SGHVS and CDR2 FQNEAQ. Trimming took 1 base from V and 3 from J, leaving 13 bases between them. The length of the CDR3 is 15 residues. CDR3 in DNA: TGTGCCAGCAGCTTAGTGGCTAGGATGAACTACGAGCAGTACTTC. It is translated as CASSLVARMNYEQYF.

This sequence joins TRBV5-1 and TRBJ2-3, with D unclear. Germline loops: CDR1 SGHRS, CDR2 YFSETQ. This CDR3 has 15 amino acids. Trimming shortened V by 1 base and J by 3 bases, and 12 bases separated the two germline ends. Here the CDR3 reads CASSLSLPKTDTQYF. CDR3 sequence (DNA): TGCGCCAGCAGCTTGTCTTTGCCTAAGACAGATACGCAGTATTTT.

The chain joins TRBV27 to TRBJ2-1; TRBD1 matches 7 bases. V shed 5 bases and J 2 bases; nucleotides not matched to a gene: 6. The CDR3 extends over 15 amino acids. Germline assignment: CDR1 MNHEY and CDR2 SMNVEV (reference sequence). The CDR3: CASSQTGQTYNEQFF. CDR3 bases: TGTGCCAGCAGTCAAACGGGACAGACCTACAATGAGCAGTTCTTC.

This chain links TRBV6-5 with TRBJ1-2; 7 bases align to TRBD1. The CDR3 contains 14 residues. Losses at the gene ends were 5 bases for V and 8 bases for J; bases not matched to a gene: 11. The germline gives CDR1 MNHEY, CDR2 SVGAGI. CDR3 protein: CASSRDREREGYTF. CDR3 coding DNA: TGTGCCAGCAGTCGCGACAGGGAACGTGAAGGCTACACCTTC.

The chain is built from TRBV19 and TRBJ2-1, with a possible D match to TRBD2 (5 bases). Germline-derived CDR1 and CDR2 are LNHDA and SQIVND (reference sequence). The CDR3 has 15 amino acids. V was cut by 7 bases and J by 2 bases, with 15 bases left in between. The CDR3 DNA reads as TGTGCCAGTACCTCCGCTAGCAACCCCTACAATGAGCAGTTCTTC. This gives the protein CASTSASNPYNEQFF.

J is TRBJ1-4 and V is TRBV29-1; 9 bases are a match to TRBD1. Losses at the gene ends were 6 bases for V and 8 bases for J; bases not matched to a gene: 4. Germline CDR1 SQVTM, CDR2 ANQGSEA. The CDR3 totals 12 residues. CDR3 region: CSVRGQGEKLFF. For the CDR3, the DNA is TGCAGCGTCCGGGGACAGGGAGAAAAACTGTTTTTT.

The chain employs TRBV29-1 and TRBJ2-2; the D gene is possibly TRBD1 (5 bases). The CDR3 contains 14 residues. Germline lookup yields CDR1 SQVTM and CDR2 ANQGSEA. V lost 5 bases, J lost 4 bases, and 14 bases lay in between. DNA for the CDR3: TGCAGCGTTTTGGGAACAGGAGTCACCGGGGAGCTGTTTTTT. Its protein product is CSVLGTGVTGELFF.

The V call is TRBV18, the J call TRBJ2-1; 14 nucleotides align to TRBD2. There are 15 residues in the CDR3. The germline V gene encodes CDR1 KGHSH and CDR2 LQKENI. The V and J ends lost 3 bases and 8 bases, in that order; junction bases with no gene match: 3. The CDR3 is CASSPGLAGGDEQFF. CDR3 DNA sequence: TGTGCCAGCTCACCTGGACTAGCGGGAGGTGATGAGCAGTTCTTC.

This rearrangement joins TRBV7-8 to TRBJ2-7; 13 positions agree with TRBD2. Per the germline V gene, CDR1 is SGHVS and CDR2 is FQNEAQ. The CDR3 is 15 amino acids. With V trimmed by 6 bases and J by 6 bases, 8 bases remained unmatched. The CDR3 sequence is CASSGLAGAGSEQYF. The CDR3 DNA reads TGTGCCAGCAGTGGACTAGCGGGAGCCGGGAGCGAGCAGTACTTC.

The rearrangement joins TRBV5-1 to TRBJ2-1, with 7 bases that match TRBD2. CDR1 SGHRS and CDR2 YFSETQ come from the germline V gene. This CDR3 region has 14 residues. V lost 4 bases, J lost 0 bases, and 1 base stayed unmatched. The DNA of the CDR3 is TGCGCCAGCAGCCGGACTAGCTCCTACAATGAGCAGTTCTTC. This codes for CASSRTSSYNEQFF.

V is TRBV19 and J is TRBJ2-2; TRBD2 agrees at 11 bases. Germline V lookup: CDR1 LNHDA, CDR2 SQIVND (reference sequence). This CDR3 has 16 amino acids. The junction had 5 bases not matched to a gene; V was cut back by 3 bases and J by 5 bases. The DNA for the CDR3 is TGTGCCAGTAGTATGCGGCTAGCGGGAGGTACCGGGGAGCTGTTTTTT. This sequence encodes CASSMRLAGGTGELFF.

V gene TRBV6-5 combines with J gene TRBJ2-7; D might be TRBD2 (7 bases). Trimming removed 1 base at V and 4 bases at J, with 14 bases between. Germline V gene lookup returns CDR1 MNHEY and CDR2 SVGAGI. The CDR3 length is 15 residues. The CDR3 sequence is CASSYFAGEGYEQYF. CDR3 DNA sequence: TGTGCCAGCAGTTACTTTGCAGGGGAGGGATACGAGCAGTACTTC.

The rearrangement links TRBV6-4 to TRBJ2-2, with TRBD1 as a possible D gene (6 bases). The CDR3 covers 15 residues. CDR1 and CDR2 (germline): MRHNA, SNTAGT. The V end was cut by 6 bases, the J end by 1 base, with 12 bases between. The CDR3 loop is CASSWTERNTGELFF. DNA of the CDR3: TGTGCCAGCAGCTGGACAGAGAGGAACACCGGGGAGCTGTTTTTT.

This chain uses TRBV6-1 with TRBJ2-6, with D maybe TRBD2 (6 bases). V lost 10 bases, J lost 4 bases, and 17 bases lay in between. The CDR3 spans 15 residues. CDR1 is MNHNS, CDR2 SASEGT, per germline. CDR3 region: CATAEGPEGANVLTF. The CDR3 bases are TGTGCCACCGCGGAGGGGCCCGAGGGGGCCAACGTCCTGACTTTC.

The rearrangement links TRBV28 to TRBJ2-1; tentatively, D is TRBD2 (6 bases). The CDR3 is 17 residues long. Germline V CDR1 and CDR2: MDHEN, SYDVKM. The V end lost 5 bases, the J end lost 0 bases, and 17 bases lay between the germline ends. This CDR3 is CASSLPRDGSSYNEQFF. The CDR3 DNA is TGTGCCAGCAGTCTCCCTCGAGACGGGAGCTCCTACAATGAGCAGTTCTTC. The variable domain in full, with the rest retrieved from reference TRBV28 and TRBJ2-1, is DVKVTQSSRYLVKRTGEKVFLECVQDMDHENMFWYRQDPGLGLRLIYFSYDVKMKEKGDIPEGYSVSREKKERFSLILESASTNQTSMYLCASSLPRDGSSYNEQFFGPGTRLTVL.

This chain connects TRBV5-1 to TRBJ2-3; 8 bases map to TRBD1. Per the germline V gene, CDR1 is SGHRS and CDR2 is YFSETQ. The V and J ends lost 7 bases and 2 bases, in that order; junction bases with no gene match: 9. This CDR3 region has 15 residues. The CDR3 is CASGSDRGPTDTQYF. CDR3 bases: TGCGCCAGCGGTAGCGACAGGGGCCCCACAGATACGCAGTATTTT.

The CDR3 DNA follows: TGTGCCAGCAGCCCGACTAGCGGGGAGACCCAGTACTTC. Residues: CASSPTSGETQYF. The rearrangement joins TRBV11-2 to TRBJ2-5; 10 bases agree with TRBD2. The V and J ends lost 5 bases and 5 bases, in that order; junction bases with no gene match: 2. The CDR3 is 13 residues long. The germline V gene encodes CDR1 SGHAT and CDR2 FQNNGV.

CDR3 protein: CASSVDLTSSYEQYF. DNA for the CDR3: TGTGCCAGCAGCGTAGATCTTACCAGCTCCTACGAGCAGTACTTC. The J gene is TRBJ2-7, the V gene TRBV9, with no clear D. CDR1 SGDLS and CDR2 YYNGEE come from the germline V gene. Deletions cut 0 bases from V and 0 bases from J, with 10 bases between. This CDR3 region has 15 residues.

In DNA form, the CDR3 reads TGTGCCAGCAGCTTAAGGAGGGACCCTGGGGCCAACGTCCTGACTTTC. It yields the protein CASSLRRDPGANVLTF. The rearrangement links TRBV7-3 to TRBJ2-6; maybe TRBD2 (6 bases). V dropped 1 base and J dropped 2 bases, with 9 bases sitting between them. Germline CDR1 is SGHTA and CDR2 is FQGTGA. The CDR3 loop spans 16 amino acids.

This chain joins TRBV27 and TRBJ2-1; D is unresolved. Germline values: CDR1 MNHEY, CDR2 SMNVEV (reference sequence). V lost 4 bases to trimming and J lost 4 bases, with 14 bases between them. The CDR3 has 15 residues. The CDR3, as DNA: TGTGCCAGCAGTTACGGCGCGGAGCCTTACAATGAGCAGTTCTTC. Its protein product is CASSYGAEPYNEQFF.

V gene TRBV15 combines with J gene TRBJ2-3, with D tentatively TRBD2 (6 bases). Germline assignment: CDR1 LNHNV and CDR2 YYDKDF (reference sequence). Trimming left V 6 bases short and J 1 base short, with 17 bases between. The CDR3 sequence is 16 residues long. The CDR3 sequence: CATRPRRGVGTDTQYF. The CDR3 nucleotides are TGTGCCACCAGGCCGAGACGCGGGGTTGGCACAGATACGCAGTATTTT.

The rearrangement joins TRBV7-2 to TRBJ1-1; unclear D gene. Germline V gene lookup returns CDR1 SGHTA and CDR2 FQGNSA. Between the trimmed V and J ends, which lost 2 bases and 1 base, there was a span of 11 bases. CDR3 length: 15 amino acids. The CDR3 DNA is TGTGCCAGCAGCTTACTAGGCCAGTGGAACACTGAAGCTTTCTTT. This translates into CASSLLGQWNTEAFF.

The gene calls are TRBV19 and TRBJ2-2; TRBD1 aligns across 12 bases. This CDR3 spans 16 amino acids. CDR1 and CDR2 from the germline V gene are LNHDA and SQIVND (reference sequence). The junction had 5 bases not matched to a gene; V was cut back by 2 bases and J by 7 bases. CDR3 in DNA: TGTGCCAGTAGTATACGGGGACAGGGGGCTAGCGGGGAGCTGTTTTTT. Translation: CASSIRGQGASGELFF.

The chain has TRBV28 and TRBJ2-7, with 7 bases fitting TRBD1. V lost 8 bases and J lost 3; bases outside the gene matches: 4. Germline-derived CDR1 and CDR2 are MDHEN and SYDVKM. The CDR3 sequence is 12 residues long. CDR3 bases: TGTGCCAGCTCGGGACAGTTCTACGAGCAGTACTTC. This encodes CASSGQFYEQYF.